Presented here are 23 T cell receptor beta chains from one specimen sequenced in a study of blood T cell repertoires in COVID-19. This table comes from immunoSEQ multiplex PCR, and its TCRdb copy is limited to in-frame clones, with some not included. The sample records over 100,000 clones, about four fifths being singletons. Sequencing was performed on peripheral blood. The receptor source for this set is a human donor in a cohort sampled during active COVID-19.

The J gene is TRBJ1-5, the V gene TRBV19; maybe TRBD1 (5 bases). CDR1 is LNHDA and CDR2 is SQIVND in the germline V gene (reference sequence). This CDR3 comprises 14 residues. The V end lost 6 bases, the J end lost 3 bases, and 12 bases lay between the germline ends. The CDR3 sequence: CASSGTGNNQPQHF. For the CDR3, the DNA is TGTGCCAGTAGCGGTACAGGCAACAATCAGCCCCAGCATTTT.

In nucleotides, the CDR3 is TGTGCCAGCAGCATGGGGAGGAGCTCCTACGAGCAGTACTTC. Amino acids: CASSMGRSSYEQYF. The rearrangement links TRBV6-5 to TRBJ2-7, with a weak D call TRBD2 (6 bases). With 6 bases removed from V and 0 bases from J, the gap between germline ends came to 12 bases. Per the germline V gene, CDR1 is MNHEY and CDR2 is SVGAGI. The CDR3 spans 14 residues.

Only one count was recorded for this clone. The CDR3 loop is CSARQGFEQYF. In DNA, the CDR3 is TGCAGTGCTAGACAGGGGTTTGAGCAGTACTTC. V and J are TRBV20-1 and TRBJ2-7, with a weak D call TRBD1 (6 bases). This CDR3 has 11 residues. Germline values: CDR1 DFQATT, CDR2 SNEGSKA (reference sequence). Deletions cut 2 bases from V and 7 bases from J, with 9 bases between.

The genes are TRBV6-5 and TRBJ2-3; 9 bases map to TRBD1. V shed 5 bases, J shed 2 bases, and the junction held 5 bases outside the gene matches. The CDR3 spans 15 residues. Germline lookup yields CDR1 MNHEY and CDR2 SVGAGI. This chain's CDR3 is CASSPRDRATDTQYF. As DNA, the CDR3 is TGTGCCAGCAGTCCGCGGGACAGGGCCACAGATACGCAGTATTTT.

V gene TRBV6-5 combines with J gene TRBJ2-7; 8 nucleotides agree with TRBD2. Trimming removed 7 bases from V and 1 base from J; junction bases left unmatched: 6. This CDR3 is built from 14 residues. Germline CDR1 and CDR2: MNHEY and SVGAGI. This CDR3 is CASIVSGVSYEQYF. The CDR3 bases are TGTGCCAGCATTGTTAGCGGGGTTTCCTACGAGCAGTACTTC.

The chain is built from TRBV9 and TRBJ2-1; TRBD2 agrees at 15 bases. Germline CDR1 is SGDLS and CDR2 is YYNGEE. The junction had 7 bases not matched to a gene; V was cut back by 3 bases and J by 9 bases. The CDR3 extends over 16 amino acids. In DNA form, the CDR3 reads TGTGCCAGCAGCGAGGGACTAGCGGGAGGCCTGCGTGAGCAGTTCTTC. This translates into CASSEGLAGGLREQFF.

The rearrangement links TRBV5-1 to TRBJ2-7; TRBD2 might be the D (8 bases). The CDR3 totals 16 residues. The germline V gene encodes CDR1 SGHRS and CDR2 YFSETQ. V lost 4 bases, J lost 0 bases, and 17 bases lay in between. CDR3 DNA sequence: TGCGCCAGCAGCGGGGCACAGGGGACTAGCTCCTACGAGCAGTACTTC. Translating gives CASSGAQGTSSYEQYF.

A remark on this clone: This CDR3 is also generated by other DNA sequences in the sample. The chain joins TRBV11-3 to TRBJ2-3; 8 bases are shared with TRBD1. The CDR3 sequence is 14 residues long. Per the germline V gene, CDR1 is SGHNT and CDR2 is YENEEA. The ends lost 3 bases at V and 1 base at J; junction bases unmatched: 0. The CDR3 sequence: CASSLGQGTDTQYF. DNA of the CDR3: TGTGCCAGCAGCTTGGGACAGGGCACAGATACGCAGTATTTT.

The rearrangement joins TRBV5-1 to TRBJ2-5; 8 bases fit TRBD2. Germline V gene data show CDR1 as SGHRS and CDR2 as YFSETQ. V lost 2 bases to trimming and J lost 5 bases; unmatched junction nucleotides: 11. This CDR3 is 16 amino acids long. CDR3 sequence reads: CASSLSGGASRETQYF. Written as DNA, the CDR3 is TGCGCCAGCAGCTTATCGGGGGGGGCCAGCCGGGAGACCCAGTACTTC.

The genes are TRBV25-1 and TRBJ1-1; maybe TRBD1 (5 bases). Trimming removed 6 bases from V and 4 bases from J, with 12 bases in between. The CDR3 consists of 13 residues. CDR1 MGHDK and CDR2 SYGVNS come from the germline V gene. CDR3 protein: CASSLGVGTEAFF. The CDR3 bases are TGTGCCAGCAGCCTAGGGGTCGGCACTGAAGCTTTCTTT.

The chain uses TRBV4-3 and TRBJ1-4, with 7 bases aligning to TRBD1. The CDR3 sequence is 16 residues long. After removal of 0 bases from V and 4 bases from J, the junction contained 5 bases not matched to a gene. Germline-derived CDR1 and CDR2 are LGHNA and YSLEER. The CDR3 sequence: CASSQDTGASNEKLFF. In DNA, the CDR3 is TGCGCCAGCAGCCAAGATACAGGGGCGAGTAATGAAAAACTGTTTTTT.

V and J are TRBV29-1 and TRBJ2-3; 8 bases fit TRBD1. The CDR3 consists of 13 residues. CDR1 is SQVTM and CDR2 is ANQGSEA in the germline V gene. The V and J ends lost 8 bases and 1 base, in that order; junction bases with no gene match: 5. Here the CDR3 reads CSSSGQGTDTQYF. CDR3 in DNA: TGCAGCTCTTCGGGACAGGGCACAGATACGCAGTATTTT.

The chain links TRBV5-1 to TRBJ2-3, with 12 bases aligning to TRBD2. The J segment lost 0 bases and the V segment lost 4 bases, leaving 9 bases of the junction unmatched. Germline V gene data show CDR1 as SGHRS and CDR2 as YFSETQ. This CDR3 region has 18 residues. This CDR3 reads CASSLQGLAGGSTDTQYF. CDR3 sequence (DNA): TGCGCCAGCAGCCTCCAAGGGCTAGCGGGGGGGAGCACAGATACGCAGTATTTT.

The V and J genes are TRBV6-6 and TRBJ2-7; no definite D call. The CDR3 consists of 12 residues. Per germline, CDR1 MNHNY and CDR2 SVGAGI (reference sequence). V was clipped by 2 bases and J by 4 bases, with 6 bases between them. The CDR3 region is CASSYGEYEQYF. The CDR3 DNA follows: TGTGCCAGCAGTTACGGAGAGTACGAGCAGTACTTC.

The chain links TRBV6-5 to TRBJ2-3, with 8 positions matching TRBD2. From germline, CDR1 is MNHEY and CDR2 SVGAGI. This CDR3 comprises 15 residues. Trimming cost V 4 bases and J 4 bases; bases outside gene matches: 7. The CDR3 bases are TGTGCCAGCAGTTTAACCGGGGGGGCTGCAGATACGCAGTATTTT. This codes for CASSLTGGAADTQYF.

This clone was seen just once. This chain links TRBV30 with TRBJ2-5; tentatively, D is TRBD2 (5 bases). This CDR3 comprises 15 residues. Germline lookup yields CDR1 GTSNPN and CDR2 SVGIG (reference sequence). With 1 base removed from V and 2 bases from J, the gap between germline ends came to 14 bases. CDR3: CAWSGEGDSQETQYF. CDR3 coding DNA: TGTGCCTGGAGTGGAGAGGGCGATTCTCAAGAGACCCAGTACTTC.

This clone was seen a handful of times. This chain links TRBV5-1 with TRBJ1-5, with a possible D match to TRBD1 (6 bases). The CDR3 extends over 17 amino acids. The V and J ends lost 0 bases and 4 bases respectively, with 17 bases between them. Germline V gene sequence: CDR1 SGHRS, CDR2 YFSETQ. DNA for the CDR3: TGCGCCAGCAGCTTGGGGGCCGGGGGGGCGTCGAATCAGCCCCAGCATTTT. Protein product: CASSLGAGGASNQPQHF.

CDR3 sequence (DNA): TGTGCCAGCATTCCGGGACAGGTCTTTTCCAGTGGCTACACCTTC. The encoded protein is CASIPGQVFSSGYTF. The chain couples TRBV5-8 to TRBJ1-2, with 8 bases matching TRBD1. Per the germline V gene, CDR1 is SGHTS and CDR2 is YDEGEE. V trimming: 6 bases; J trimming: 7 bases; junction bases outside the gene matches: 14. CDR3 length equals 15 residues.

The chain links TRBV5-4 to TRBJ2-2, with 12 nucleotides matching TRBD1. Germline V lookup: CDR1 SGHNT, CDR2 YYREEE (reference sequence). The V segment lost 4 bases and the J segment 7 bases; nucleotides outside the gene matches: 8. This CDR3 region has 16 residues. The CDR3, as DNA: TGTGCCAGCAGCACCCGGGACAGGGGGCGTAGCGGGGAGCTGTTTTTT. Amino acids: CASSTRDRGRSGELFF.

The chain employs TRBV30 and TRBJ2-3, with TRBD2 identical over 9 bases. This CDR3 is built from 15 residues. V was pared by 2 bases and J by 3 bases, with 6 bases of the junction left unmatched. CDR1 and CDR2 from the germline V gene are GTSNPN and SVGIG (reference sequence). The CDR3 protein is CAWSWVAGVTDTQYF. The DNA for the CDR3 is TGTGCCTGGAGTTGGGTAGCGGGAGTAACAGATACGCAGTATTTT.

This clone was observed a single time. The gene calls are TRBV30 and TRBJ1-1; perhaps TRBD1 as D (5 bases). CDR1 is GTSNPN and CDR2 is SVGIG in the germline V gene (reference sequence). V was trimmed by 0 bases and J by 7 bases, leaving 12 bases between them. The CDR3 has 13 residues. CDR3 DNA sequence: TGTGCCTGGAGTGTACAGTCAGGGTATGAAGCTTTCTTT. Amino acid sequence: CAWSVQSGYEAFF.

The chain couples TRBV6-5 to TRBJ1-2; the match to TRBD1 covers 11 bases. The CDR3 runs 15 residues. The germline V gene has CDR1 MNHEY and CDR2 SVGAGI. V shed 7 bases, J shed 5 bases, and the junction held 9 bases outside the gene matches. Here the CDR3 reads CASITRDRGRYGYTF. The DNA of the CDR3 is TGTGCCAGCATCACGAGGGACAGGGGGAGATATGGCTACACCTTC.

The chain is built from TRBV6-5 and TRBJ2-7, with 11 bases that match TRBD2. J was trimmed by 4 bases and V by 7 bases; bases with no gene match: 9. In germline, CDR1 is MNHEY, CDR2 SVGAGI. CDR3 length equals 15 residues. The CDR3 nucleotides read TGTGCCAGCACCCCGGGACTAGCGGTCGCGTACGAGCAGTACTTC. It translates to CASTPGLAVAYEQYF.